This T cell receptor beta chain appears in the sequencing data of a study of breast tumors, draining lymph nodes, adjacent tissues. Study-wide results and caveats: Tumor and nontumor repertoires were significantly more similar in luminal-like than in basal-like breast cancer. Data fit most tumor T cells coming from lymph node, expanding in tumor. Tumor repertoires ranked between lymph nodes and nontumor tissue in diversity, with V and J gene preferences. That most tumor T cells come from lymph nodes remained unproven.

This clonotype was counted ten times or more. What it binds is unknown. Axillary draining lymph nodes of breast cancer patients supplied the node samples. TCRdb re-derived calls from the multiplex PCR reads in MiXCR, one entry per CDR3 protein. The table lists approximately 88,000 distinct CDR3 sequences, more than 25% of them singletons. CDR3 size: 11 residues. V was shortened by 5 bases and J by 11 bases, with 10 bases between the two germline ends. Germline loops: CDR1 MNHNS, CDR2 SASEGT. The clonotype originates from a female donor with breast cancer. Some clones in this sample may be carry-over from other donors' samples. The sequenced sample consisted of axillary lymph node tissue. The chain is built from TRBV6-1 and TRBJ1-5; no reliable D call. The CDR3: CASSREMAQHF. DNA of the CDR3: TGTGCCAGCAGTCGGGAGATGGCCCAGCATTTT.